This T cell receptor (beta chain) was identified in a study of blood T cell repertoires in COVID-19. Only in-frame clones appear in the TCRdb table, and some are missing; sequencing was by immunoSEQ multiplex PCR. Among roughly 160,000 clones listed, over 80% were seen once. Germline CDR1 reads SQVTM; CDR2 reads ANQGSEA. V was shortened by 5 bases and J by 10 bases, with 17 bases between the two germline ends. The CDR3 has 12 residues. The sample was peripheral blood. This sequence joins TRBV29-1 and TRBJ2-5, with a weak D call TRBD1 (5 bases). The sequence was obtained from a woman between 55 and 75 years old who had recovered from COVID-19. The CDR3, as DNA: TGCAGCGTTTCACAGGTCGAAAGAGACCAGTACTTC. The encoded protein is CSVSQVERDQYF.